This T cell receptor (beta chain) was identified in a study of blood T cell repertoires in COVID-19 (dated by TCRdb to 2019 to 2021). The study in broad terms: Samples from collaborators originated in the United States, Italy and Spain and spanned both the acute and convalescent phases of COVID-19. The prospective study material was composed of cDNA or gDNA derived from T cells, B-cell-depleted T cells, or PBMCs. A freely available public database, intended as a resource for researchers studying the immune response to SARS-CoV-2, is where the repertoires were released. The sample metadata nearly always contained a de-identified subject ID, COVID-19 status, age in years and sex. The samples were drawn from two sources: the first 160 participants of the ongoing ImmuneRACE study, and 1,000 to 1,500 subjects contributed by 6 global collaborators. Where available, HLA class I and class II types were taken from metadata supplied by the sample provider and were not determined by assay-based typing. The dataset comprised deeply sampled blood TCRbeta repertoires from subjects exposed to, actively infected with, or recovered from COVID-19. Results the study describes overall, beyond this receptor: How much clinical and demographic metadata was included differed by source and by participant, and the metadata was provided uncurated.

Participants in the prospective study were enrolled through a virtual design, were aged roughly 18 to 100 years, and lived in 24 United States geographic areas. In the prospective study, cohorts were assigned on the basis of participant-reported clinical history obtained from a screening survey and a study questionnaire. For ImmuneRACE Cohort 3, a participant was defined as recovered based on two consecutive negative NP/OP PCR tests, clearance by a healthcare professional, or resolution of symptoms. In the prospective study, mobile phlebotomists collected whole blood, serum and a nasopharyngeal or oropharyngeal swab from each participant. Over a roughly 2-month period, participants in the prospective study had the option of providing additional blood draws and questionnaires. Before DNA extraction, prospective study blood samples were shipped either frozen or at room temperature. TCRbeta CDR3 regions were amplified from genomic DNA by means of the immunoSEQ Assay, a bias-controlled multiplex PCR. Concerning the study's data processing: The number of nucleated cells in each sample was estimated by amplification of reference gene primers within the assay. Sequence reads were collapsed and filtered to measure the absolute abundance of every unique TCRbeta CDR3 rearrangement. For each sample, productive Simpson clonality was calculated by taking the square root of Simpson's diversity index across productive rearrangements. The table was pulled from immuneACCESS by TCRdb, which kept in-frame rearrangements only. Such tables lose some clones; where checked, under half of the loss comes from unresolved V genes, and the rest has no known cause. V and J calls plus clone size are reproduced from that table; the DNA served to infer D and trimming. Counted in this sample were 300,000 to 400,000 clones; over 80% of them appeared once. The ten largest clones represent around 4.6% of the sample.

A word on this clone: Its cognate antigen has yet to be identified. No base qualities exist here, and no much larger clone lies one base off it.

The material sequenced was PBMCs or T cells enriched from blood (not recorded which). The clonotype was recovered from a man aged 25 to 45 who had recovered from COVID-19.

The CDR3 reads as follows: CASSLVNSRGTGELFF. The nucleotides are TGTGCCAGCAGCTTAGTAAACTCCAGGGGAACCGGGGAGCTGTTTTTT. This receptor chain uses TRBV11-3 and TRBJ2-2, with TRBD1 as a weak D call on 6 bases. The germline V gene yields SGHNT for CDR1 and YENEEA for CDR2. The CDR3 spans 16 residues, from the cysteine through the phenylalanine. Here the CDR3 DNA is all that survives: 48 bases in frame from base 1. Deletion took 1 base off V and 5 bases off J, with a span of 14 bases between the germline ends.